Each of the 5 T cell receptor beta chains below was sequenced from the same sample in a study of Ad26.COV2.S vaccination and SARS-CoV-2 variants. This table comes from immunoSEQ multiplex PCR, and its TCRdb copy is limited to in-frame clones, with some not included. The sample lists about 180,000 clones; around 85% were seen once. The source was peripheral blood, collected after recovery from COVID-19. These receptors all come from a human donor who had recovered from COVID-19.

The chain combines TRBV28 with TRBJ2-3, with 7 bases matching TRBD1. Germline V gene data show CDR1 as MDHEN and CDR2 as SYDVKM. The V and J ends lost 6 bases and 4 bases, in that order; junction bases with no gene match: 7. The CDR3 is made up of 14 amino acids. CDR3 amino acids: CASSEQGWADTQYF. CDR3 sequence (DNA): TGTGCCAGCAGCGAACAGGGGTGGGCAGATACGCAGTATTTT. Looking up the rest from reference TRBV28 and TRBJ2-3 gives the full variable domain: DVKVTQSSRYLVKRTGEKVFLECVQDMDHENMFWYRQDPGLGLRLIYFSYDVKMKEKGDIPEGYSVSREKKERFSLILESASTNQTSMYLCASSEQGWADTQYFGPGTRLTVL.

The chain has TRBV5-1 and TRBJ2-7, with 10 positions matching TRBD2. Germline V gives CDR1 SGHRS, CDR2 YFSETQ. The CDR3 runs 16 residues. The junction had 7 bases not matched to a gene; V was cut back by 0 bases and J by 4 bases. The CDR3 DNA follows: TGCGCCAGCAGCTTGGCCTCAGCGGGGGGGCGGTACGAGCAGTACTTC. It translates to CASSLASAGGRYEQYF.

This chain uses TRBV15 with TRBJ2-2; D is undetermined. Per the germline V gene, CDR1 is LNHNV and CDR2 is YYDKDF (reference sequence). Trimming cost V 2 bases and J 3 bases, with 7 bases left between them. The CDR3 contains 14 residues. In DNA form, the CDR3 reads TGTGCCACCAGCAGAAGATATGACACCGGGGAGCTGTTTTTT. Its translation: CATSRRYDTGELFF.

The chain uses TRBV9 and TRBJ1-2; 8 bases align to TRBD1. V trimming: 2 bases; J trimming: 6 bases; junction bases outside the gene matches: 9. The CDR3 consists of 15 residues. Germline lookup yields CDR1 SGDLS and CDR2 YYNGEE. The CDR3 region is CASSVPPGQGHGYTF. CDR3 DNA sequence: TGTGCCAGCAGCGTGCCCCCCGGACAGGGTCATGGCTACACCTTC.

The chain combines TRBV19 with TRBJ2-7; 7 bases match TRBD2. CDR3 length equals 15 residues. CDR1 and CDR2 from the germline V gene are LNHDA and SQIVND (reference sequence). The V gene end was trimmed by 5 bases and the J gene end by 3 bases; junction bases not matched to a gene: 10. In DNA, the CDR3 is TGTGCCAGTAGTGCCGGGACTACTCTAAACTACGAGCAGTACTTC. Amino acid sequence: CASSAGTTLNYEQYF.